Presented here are 28 T cell receptor beta chains from one specimen sequenced in a study of T cell responses to AZD1222 COVID-19 vaccine (dated by TCRdb to the early 2020s). This specimen's time point label, interpreted: about 28 days (+/-7) after the second vaccine dose. The library was made by the immunoSEQ multiplex PCR assay. The table was pulled from immuneACCESS by TCRdb, which kept in-frame rearrangements only. Such tables lose some clones; where checked, under half of the loss comes from unresolved V genes, and the rest has no known cause. A total of about 110,000 clones appear in this sample, 92% of them only once. Of the sample, approximately 9.3% falls within the top ten clones. This specimen was peripheral blood, taken 28 days after the second AZD1222 dose. These receptors were taken from an adult who received the AZD1222 COVID-19 vaccine.

The rearrangement links TRBV2 to TRBJ1-5, with D possibly being TRBD1 (5 bases). Germline V gene sequence: CDR1 SNHLY, CDR2 FYNNEI. The CDR3 runs 16 residues. The V gene lost 1 base and the J gene lost 3 bases, with 13 bases spanning the gap. Written as DNA, the CDR3 is TGTGCCAGCAGTGAAGTATCCGGGGGTCCCAATCAGCCCCAGCATTTT. It translates to CASSEVSGGPNQPQHF.

The chain has TRBV5-1 and TRBJ2-3; D is uncertain. Germline CDR1 SGHRS, CDR2 YFSETQ. This CDR3 has 15 amino acids. The ends were cut back, 2 bases at V and 3 bases at J, with 13 bases in the middle. DNA for the CDR3: TGCGCCAGCAGCTTAACTTACATGGGGACAGATACGCAGTATTTT. As protein: CASSLTYMGTDTQYF.

The gene calls are TRBV7-9 and TRBJ2-2, with D possibly TRBD1 on 6 matching bases. The CDR3 has 16 amino acids. V was cut by 5 bases and J by 5 bases, with 18 bases left in between. Germline CDR1 reads SEHNR; CDR2 reads FQNEAQ (reference sequence). CDR3 nucleotide sequence: TGTGCCAGCAGCACCGGGCAGGGGTACGGTACCGGGGAGCTGTTTTTT. Its protein product is CASSTGQGYGTGELFF.

The chain combines TRBV7-9 with TRBJ1-6, with D uncertain. There are 15 residues in the CDR3. Trimming pared 1 base from V and 8 bases from J, leaving 12 bases between. Germline-derived CDR1 and CDR2 are SEHNR and FQNEAQ (reference sequence). The CDR3 nucleotides read TGTGCCAGCAGCTTAGAGTCCCCGCGTCATTCACCCCTCCACTTT. Protein: CASSLESPRHSPLHF. Drawing the rest from reference TRBV7-9 and TRBJ1-6, the complete variable domain is DTGVSQNPRHKITKRGQNVTFRCDPISEHNRLYWYRQTLGQGPEFLTYFQNEAQLEKSRLLSDRFSAERPKGSFSTLEIQRTEQGDSAMYLCASSLESPRHSPLHFGNGTRLTVT.

The chain carries TRBV9 and TRBJ2-5; D ambiguous. CDR1 is SGDLS and CDR2 is YYNGEE in the germline V gene. Trimming left V 0 bases short and J 4 bases short, with 13 bases between. This CDR3 has 15 amino acids. The DNA of the CDR3 is TGTGCCAGCAGCGTAGGGGCGCTAGTCTCAGAGACCCAGTACTTC. This codes for CASSVGALVSETQYF.

V usage is TRBV18 and J usage is TRBJ1-6; D call uncertain. Trimming took 1 base from V and 7 from J, leaving 11 bases between them. The germline gives CDR1 KGHSH, CDR2 LQKENI. The CDR3 has 15 residues. For the CDR3, the DNA is TGTGCCAGCTCACCACAGCGTGTCTTAAATTCACCCCTCCACTTT. Amino acids: CASSPQRVLNSPLHF.

CDR3 DNA: TGTGCCAGCAGTCGCGATACAGGGAGTAGGCAGCCCCAGCATTTT. Encoded protein: CASSRDTGSRQPQHF. The chain recombines TRBV7-2 with TRBJ1-5, with D possibly matching TRBD1 (6 bases). The V end lost 6 bases, the J end lost 7 bases, and 19 bases lay between the germline ends. This CDR3 has 15 amino acids. Germline V gives CDR1 SGHTA, CDR2 FQGNSA. The whole variable domain, remainder taken from reference TRBV7-2 and TRBJ1-5, is GAGVSQSPSNKVTEKGKDVELRCDPISGHTALYWYRQSLGQGLEFLIYFQGNSAPDKSGLPSDRFSAERTGGSVSTLTIQRTQQEDSAVYLCASSRDTGSRQPQHFGDGTRLSIL.

This rearrangement joins TRBV7-9 to TRBJ2-2; perhaps TRBD2 as D (7 bases). V was shortened by 5 bases and J by 3 bases, with 16 bases between the two germline ends. The length of the CDR3 is 16 residues. The germline CDR1 and CDR2 sequences are SEHNR and FQNEAQ (reference sequence). CDR3: CASSPRGGGDTGELFF. The CDR3 nucleotides read TGTGCCAGCAGCCCTAGGGGCGGGGGCGACACCGGGGAGCTGTTTTTT.

This clone was seen once. The chain is built from TRBV28 and TRBJ2-7; possibly TRBD1 or TRBD2 for D (5 bases each). This CDR3 region has 14 residues. Germline V gives CDR1 MDHEN, CDR2 SYDVKM. V lost 9 bases and J 3 bases, leaving 18 bases between the germline ends. CDR3 in DNA: TGTGCCAGTAGCTTACGGGACGGATACTACGAGCAGTACTTC. Protein: CASSLRDGYYEQYF.

This sequence joins TRBV5-1 and TRBJ1-6; D unclear. The CDR3 sequence is 16 residues long. Trimming shortened V by 4 bases and J by 0 bases, and 11 bases separated the two germline ends. Germline lookup yields CDR1 SGHRS and CDR2 YFSETQ. The CDR3 loop is CASSDGLSSYNSPLHF. The CDR3, as DNA: TGCGCCAGCAGCGACGGCCTTAGCTCCTATAATTCACCCCTCCACTTT.

The chain carries TRBV6-1 and TRBJ1-4; D is undetermined. V was cut by 2 bases and J by 11 bases, with 15 bases left in between. Germline V gene sequence: CDR1 MNHNS, CDR2 SASEGT. This CDR3 is built from 14 residues. CDR3 protein: CASSEREPLGKLFF. DNA for the CDR3: TGTGCCAGCAGTGAACGGGAGCCGTTGGGGAAACTGTTTTTT.

DNA of the CDR3: TGTGCCAGCAGACAGGTCGCTGGAAACACCATATATTTT. As protein: CASRQVAGNTIYF. V and J are TRBV12-3 or TRBV12-4 and TRBJ1-3; possible D gene TRBD1, 5 bases. Trimming pared 6 bases from V and 2 bases from J, leaving 8 bases between. The CDR3 runs 13 residues.

The CDR3 here is CASSFDRAAPRSNQPQHF. The CDR3 bases are TGTGCCAGCAGTTTCGACAGGGCCGCACCCCGTAGCAATCAGCCCCAGCATTTT. The chain couples TRBV6-2 or TRBV6-3 to TRBJ1-5, with 7 bases fitting TRBD1. Trimming took 4 bases from V and 0 from J; bases not matched to a gene: 12. The length of the CDR3 is 18 residues. Germline CDR1 MNHEY, CDR2 SVGEGT.

V and J are TRBV9 and TRBJ1-2, with D uncertain. V gave up 0 bases and J gave up 3 bases, with 12 bases separating them. Germline values: CDR1 SGDLS, CDR2 YYNGEE. The CDR3 is made up of 15 amino acids. The chain's CDR3 is CASSVGVLGDYGYTF. CDR3 bases: TGTGCCAGCAGCGTAGGGGTTCTTGGGGACTATGGCTACACCTTC.

This clone was detected once. The chain carries TRBV6-1 and TRBJ2-1; TRBD1 matches at 10 bases. Germline CDR1 reads MNHNS; CDR2 reads SASEGT. The CDR3 length is 16 residues. The V gene end was trimmed by 4 bases and the J gene end by 3 bases; junction bases not matched to a gene: 6. The CDR3 is CASSGTGGVGYNEQFF. CDR3 nucleotides: TGTGCCAGCAGTGGGACAGGGGGAGTCGGCTACAATGAGCAGTTCTTC.

As regards this clone: This sample includes further DNA sequences coding for the same CDR3. The genes are TRBV12-3 or TRBV12-4 and TRBJ1-2, with unresolved D. The CDR3 is 13 amino acids. The V and J ends lost 6 bases and 2 bases respectively, with 10 bases between them. CDR3 protein: CASSLTTNYGYTF. In nucleotides, the CDR3 is TGTGCCAGCAGCCTCACAACCAACTATGGCTACACCTTC.

This chain connects TRBV28 to TRBJ1-1, with TRBD1 matching over 8 bases. Germline CDR1 is MDHEN and CDR2 is SYDVKM. Trimming cost V 6 bases and J 6 bases; bases outside gene matches: 6. The CDR3 loop spans 13 amino acids. The CDR3 spells CASRGQGGAEAFF. For the CDR3, the DNA is TGTGCCAGCAGAGGACAGGGAGGGGCTGAAGCTTTCTTT.

V gene TRBV7-2 combines with J gene TRBJ1-6, with 7 nucleotides matching TRBD1. This CDR3 spans 16 amino acids. V dropped 3 bases and J dropped 5; count of bases not matched to a gene: 7. CDR1 and CDR2 from the germline V gene are SGHTA and FQGNSA. In DNA, the CDR3 is TGTGCCAGCAGCTTGACCGGGACAGCAAATAATTCACCCCTCCACTTT. Translated: CASSLTGTANNSPLHF.

The chain carries TRBV6-1 and TRBJ1-4; the D gene is possibly TRBD1 (6 bases). Between the trimmed V and J ends, which lost 3 bases and 8 bases, there was a span of 16 bases. This CDR3 comprises 15 residues. The germline V gene has CDR1 MNHNS and CDR2 SASEGT. Here the CDR3 reads CASSEGGQRREKLFF. CDR3 bases: TGTGCCAGCAGTGAGGGGGGCCAAAGGCGGGAAAAACTGTTTTTT.

The chain carries TRBV12-3 or TRBV12-4 and TRBJ2-1, with D possibly called TRBD1 or TRBD2 (5 bases each). CDR3 length equals 13 residues. Trimming took off 0 bases at V and 15 bases at J, with 15 bases between the two ends. The CDR3 DNA sequence: TGTGCCAGCAGTTTAGCCTACGGGACGGTTCCGTTCTTC. It encodes CASSLAYGTVPFF.

The chain joins TRBV20-1 to TRBJ2-1; no clear D gene. CDR1 is DFQATT, CDR2 SNEGSKA, per germline (reference sequence). V lost 6 bases and J 8 bases, leaving 11 bases between the germline ends. The CDR3 covers 11 residues. The chain's CDR3 is CSAHVIHEQFF. In nucleotides, the CDR3 is TGCAGTGCCCATGTGATACATGAGCAGTTCTTC.

V gene TRBV6-1 combines with J gene TRBJ1-2; D remains ambiguous. V was pared by 0 bases and J by 4 bases, with 6 bases between. Germline-derived CDR1 and CDR2 are MNHNS and SASEGT. CDR3 length equals 13 residues. In DNA, the CDR3 is TGTGCCAGCAGTGAAGCCGCACCCTATGGCTACACCTTC. This sequence encodes CASSEAAPYGYTF.

This rearrangement joins TRBV29-1 to TRBJ2-5; 16 bases map to TRBD2. Looked up from germline, CDR1 is SQVTM and CDR2 is ANQGSEA. V shed 8 bases, J shed 5 bases, and the junction held 5 bases outside the gene matches. This CDR3 comprises 14 residues. DNA for the CDR3: TGCAGCCTGGGACTAGCGGGGGGGCACGAGACCCAGTACTTC. Encoded protein: CSLGLAGGHETQYF. The full variable domain, completed using reference TRBV29-1 and TRBJ2-5, is SAVISQKPSRDICQRGTSLTIQCQVDSQVTMMFWYRQQPGQSLTLIATANQGSEATYESGFVIDKFPISRPNLTFSTLTVSNMSPEDSSIYLCSLGLAGGHETQYFGPGTRLLVL.

This clone has just a few counts. CDR3 sequence (DNA): TGTGCCAGCAGCTTTCAGACCGGCTACAATGAGCAGTTCTTC. It specifies CASSFQTGYNEQFF. The chain links TRBV4-2 to TRBJ2-1, with D hard to call. Germline lookup yields CDR1 LGHNA and CDR2 YNFKEQ. CDR3 length: 14 amino acids. Between the trimmed V and J ends, which lost 5 bases and 3 bases, there was a span of 11 bases.

The genes are TRBV10-3 and TRBJ1-2; 8 nucleotides agree with TRBD1. The CDR3 extends over 14 amino acids. Unmatched junction bases numbered 8, after V lost 3 bases and J lost 8 bases. The germline CDR1 and CDR2 sequences are ENHRY and SYGVKD. The CDR3 loop reads CAISDSGGNPGYTF. The CDR3 bases are TGTGCCATCAGTGACTCAGGGGGCAATCCCGGCTACACCTTC.

The J gene is TRBJ2-7, the V gene TRBV4-2, with 8 nucleotides matching TRBD2. CDR1 and CDR2 from the germline V gene are LGHNA and YNFKEQ. V lost 4 bases and J lost 4; bases outside the gene matches: 15. This CDR3 region has 17 residues. The CDR3 here is CASSLGGSAGGFYEQYF. CDR3 nucleotide sequence: TGTGCCAGCAGCCTAGGAGGGTCGGCGGGAGGATTTTACGAGCAGTACTTC.

The count of this clone is one. CDR3 DNA sequence: TGTGCCAGCAGTTACTCTACAGGGGTGACCCAGTACTTC. Its protein product is CASSYSTGVTQYF. The chain combines TRBV6-5 with TRBJ2-5; the match to TRBD1 covers 7 bases. CDR3 length: 13 amino acids. Looked up from germline, CDR1 is MNHEY and CDR2 is SVGAGI. With V trimmed by 0 bases and J by 7 bases, 2 bases remained unmatched.

J is TRBJ2-2 and V is TRBV4-2; D ambiguous. V was trimmed by 1 base and J by 3 bases, leaving 6 bases between them. Germline CDR1 is LGHNA and CDR2 is YNFKEQ. This CDR3 has 14 residues. CDR3 bases: TGTGCCAGCAGCCAAGGAAGTTACACCGGGGAGCTGTTTTTT. It translates to CASSQGSYTGELFF.